What follows describes a single T cell receptor beta chain. The data were produced by immunoSEQ multiplex PCR, yet TCRdb's version contains in-frame clones alone and is incomplete. This sample has a few hundred thousand clones, with around 92% found just once. The sample is drawn from a study of blood T cell repertoires in COVID-19. The germline V gene has CDR1 MDHEN and CDR2 SYDVKM. Between the trimmed V and J ends, which lost 4 bases and 6 bases, there was a span of 16 bases. The CDR3 sequence is 14 residues long. Sequenced material: PBMCs or T cells enriched from blood (not recorded which). The V gene is TRBV28, the J gene TRBJ2-7; D call uncertain. This sequence was found in a woman in her forties or fifties who had been exposed to COVID-19. This chain's CDR3 is CASSSNSMPFEQYF. The CDR3 DNA reads as TGTGCCAGCAGTTCTAACAGTATGCCTTTCGAGCAGTACTTC.